This T cell receptor beta chain came from a study of T cells in Graves' hyperthyroidism and ophthalmopathy. TCR beta CDR3 regions were amplified from RNA transcripts. The HTBI primer set was used in a first-round RT-PCR of the TCR CDR3. TCRdb called the multiplex PCR reads again in MiXCR, with one record for every CDR3 protein. The sample has more than 650,000 distinct CDR3 sequences, about 15% seen once. The CDR3 runs to 15 residues. Losses at the gene ends were 5 bases for V and 3 bases for J; bases not matched to a gene: 10. Germline-derived CDR1 and CDR2 are LNHNV and YYDKDF (reference sequence). This clonotype was seen ten or more times.

The V and J genes are TRBV15 and TRBJ2-7, with 7 bases that match TRBD1. The sequence derives from a woman aged 18-29 years with Graves' hyperthyroidism. Material for sequencing was blood. The CDR3 is CATSLNRGVDYEQYF. CDR3 coding DNA: TGTGCCACCAGCCTCAACAGGGGAGTAGACTACGAGCAGTACTTC.